This T cell receptor beta chain is from a study of graft-versus-host responses after intestinal transplantation. General study findings and limits: High graft-versus-host to host-versus-graft T cell clonal ratios marked allografts of patients with graft-donor macrochimerism.

To note about this clone: Antigen unknown.

The assay was immunoSEQ multiplex PCR, and TCRdb's table has in-frame clones only and misses some. The sample shows over 75,000 clones, about nine tenths of them seen only once. The source of this sequence is a human donor who was the organ donor for an intestinal transplant. Sequencing used unstimulated CD4+ T cells sorted from spleen or lymph node cells, obtained before transplant.

CDR3 in amino acids: CATSSLKTGNTIYF. The DNA for the CDR3 is TGTGCCACCAGCAGTCTTAAAACTGGAAACACCATATATTTT. The chain combines TRBV15 with TRBJ1-3; D not resolved. Per the germline V gene, CDR1 is LNHNV and CDR2 is YYDKDF (reference sequence). V was clipped by 3 bases and J by 2 bases, with 8 bases between them. The CDR3 consists of 14 residues.